The 15 T cell receptor beta chains listed next were all sequenced from one sample in a study of T cells in Graves' hyperthyroidism and ophthalmopathy. Regions amplified from RNA transcripts were the TCR beta CDR3 regions. The HTBI primer set served for first-round RT-PCR of the TCR CDR3. TCRdb reanalysed the multiplex PCR reads using MiXCR and keeps one entry per CDR3 protein. Here the sample spans approximately 640,000 distinct CDR3 sequences, roughly 45% being singletons. Sequencing was performed on peripheral blood or thyroid tissue (not recorded which). These receptors all come from an adult man with Graves' disease, either hyperthyroidism or ophthalmopathy (not recorded which).

The chain is built from TRBV20-1 and TRBJ2-7, with D possibly called TRBD1 or TRBD2 (5 bases each). The CDR3 spans 15 residues. Germline V gene lookup returns CDR1 DFQATT and CDR2 SNEGSKA (reference sequence). Trimming removed 0 bases at V and 6 bases at J, with 18 bases between. The CDR3 here is CSARDVEGQAGEQYF. In DNA form, the CDR3 reads TGCAGTGCTAGAGATGTCGAGGGGCAGGCGGGCGAGCAGTACTTC.

The chain couples TRBV25-1 to TRBJ1-5, with TRBD1 identical over 8 bases. The CDR3 runs to 13 residues. Germline loops: CDR1 MGHDK, CDR2 SYGVNS. V lost 8 bases and J lost 2; bases outside the gene matches: 2. CDR3 sequence reads: CASLTGGNQPQHF. CDR3 bases: TGTGCCAGCTTGACAGGGGGCAATCAGCCCCAGCATTTT.

In this sample, this clonotype turned up once. V gene TRBV12-3 or TRBV12-4 combines with J gene TRBJ1-5; D is possibly TRBD1 (5 bases). The length of the CDR3 is 12 residues. The CDR3 loop is CASGFGGWPQHF. The CDR3 DNA follows: TGTGCTAGTGGTTTCGGGGGTTGGCCCCAGCATTTT.

The chain couples TRBV7-9 to TRBJ1-5; tentatively, D is TRBD1 (5 bases). Trimming pared 6 bases from V and 2 bases from J, leaving 17 bases between. The germline CDR1 and CDR2 sequences are SEHNR and FQNEAQ (reference sequence). This CDR3 has 16 residues. The CDR3 loop is CASSFVGRGRNQPQHF. CDR3 nucleotide sequence: TGTGCCAGCAGTTTTGTAGGAAGGGGCCGCAATCAGCCCCAGCATTTT.

J is TRBJ2-2 and V is TRBV5-1, with D maybe TRBD1 (6 bases). Looked up from germline, CDR1 is SGHRS and CDR2 is YFSETQ. The germline V and J ends were trimmed by 2 bases and 3 bases, with 11 bases remaining between them. There are 15 residues in the CDR3. CDR3 coding DNA: TGCGCCAGCAGCTTTGGGGACACTTACACCGGGGAGCTGTTTTTT. It yields the protein CASSFGDTYTGELFF.

This clonotype was observed once. This chain uses TRBV20-1 with TRBJ1-1; weak D call: TRBD1 (5 bases). The germline CDR1 and CDR2 sequences are DFQATT and SNEGSKA (reference sequence). V lost 3 bases, J lost 1 base, and 15 bases lay in between. This CDR3 is 15 amino acids long. The CDR3 nucleotides are TGCAGTGCTAGGCTCGGGGCGGTTTGGAACACTGAAGCTTTCTTT. This codes for CSARLGAVWNTEAFF.

The chain has TRBV20-1 and TRBJ2-5, with TRBD1 matching 7 bases. Per germline, CDR1 DFQATT and CDR2 SNEGSKA (reference sequence). This CDR3 has 15 residues. The V and J ends lost 3 bases and 0 bases, in that order; junction bases with no gene match: 7. The CDR3 DNA reads as TGCAGTGCTAGTAACAGGGGATGGTACCAAGAGACCCAGTACTTC. Translated, it gives CSASNRGWYQETQYF.

The chain carries TRBV7-2 and TRBJ2-5, with TRBD2 matching 10 bases. This CDR3 contains 16 residues. The germline CDR1 and CDR2 sequences are SGHTA and FQGNSA. The J segment lost 0 bases and the V segment lost 4 bases, leaving 5 bases of the junction unmatched. DNA for the CDR3: TGTGCCAGCAGCTCCGGACTAGCGGATGACCAAGAGACCCAGTACTTC. Protein: CASSSGLADDQETQYF.

This clonotype was observed at least ten times. J is TRBJ1-2 and V is TRBV10-3; TRBD1 matches at 8 bases. Per germline, CDR1 ENHRY and CDR2 SYGVKD. The CDR3 length is 12 residues. V shed 6 bases, J shed 3 bases, and the junction held 0 bases outside the gene matches. The CDR3 is CAIRTGDYGYTF. Written as DNA, the CDR3 is TGTGCCATCAGGACAGGGGACTATGGCTACACCTTC.

This clonotype was picked up a small number of times. The V and J genes are TRBV7-9 and TRBJ1-4; 8 bases line up with TRBD1. The CDR3 is made up of 18 amino acids. Germline CDR1 and CDR2: SEHNR and FQNEAQ (reference sequence). With 3 bases clipped from V and 8 bases from J, the junction kept 17 bases outside the gene matches. The CDR3 bases are TGTGCCAGCAGCTTTGGGGGGATCGTCGACAGGGGTAACGAAAAACTGTTTTTT. It codes for CASSFGGIVDRGNEKLFF.

CDR3 nucleotide sequence: TGTGCCAGCAGCCTTGGGACAGGGGGCAATTTCGCGAGTGGCTACACCTTC. Translating gives CASSLGTGGNFASGYTF. The J gene is TRBJ1-2, the V gene TRBV7-9; 12 nucleotides line up with TRBD1. This CDR3 spans 17 amino acids. CDR1 and CDR2 (germline): SEHNR, FQNEAQ (reference sequence). J lost 7 bases, V lost 5 bases, and 14 bases had no gene match.

This clonotype was observed a single time. The chain couples TRBV10-3 to TRBJ1-6; maybe TRBD1 (5 bases). This CDR3 region has 13 residues. V lost 10 bases to trimming and J lost 7 bases, with 14 bases between them. Germline CDR1 and CDR2: ENHRY and SYGVKD. CDR3 DNA sequence: TGTGCCAGCAGGGTTAGGTTGAATTCACCCCTCCACTTT. Translated: CASRVRLNSPLHF.

Concerning this clonotype: A read error may be the cause here, since a much bigger clone is one base away. V is TRBV29-1 and J is TRBJ1-2; no clear D. The germline V gene encodes CDR1 SQVTM and CDR2 ANQGSEA. CDR3 length equals 13 residues. V was trimmed by 4 bases and J by 1 base, leaving 10 bases between them. CDR3 in amino acids: CSVGQPYNYGYTF. The CDR3 DNA sequence: TGCAGCGTTGGACAACCTTATAACTATGGCTACACCTTC.

This clonotype has ten or more counts. The CDR3 bases are TGCAGCGTTGGCGCATATGCTCGGACTCAGGCGATAAACTATGGCTACACCTTC. This codes for CSVGAYARTQAINYGYTF. The gene calls are TRBV29-1 and TRBJ1-2; D remains unclear. V lost 4 bases to trimming and J lost 2 bases, with 26 bases between them. This CDR3 has 18 residues. Looked up from germline, CDR1 is SQVTM and CDR2 is ANQGSEA. Full variable domain (outside the CDR3, taken from reference TRBV29-1 and TRBJ1-2): SAVISQKPSRDICQRGTSLTIQCQVDSQVTMMFWYRQQPGQSLTLIATANQGSEATYESGFVIDKFPISRPNLTFSTLTVSNMSPEDSSIYLCSVGAYARTQAINYGYTFGSGTRLTVV.

The gene calls are TRBV7-9 and TRBJ1-5; 12 bases are shared with TRBD1. V trimming: 5 bases; J trimming: 6 bases; junction bases outside the gene matches: 8. Germline V gene lookup returns CDR1 SEHNR and CDR2 FQNEAQ (reference sequence). This CDR3 contains 16 residues. The CDR3 loop reads CASSQEGQGAAQPQHF. The CDR3 region has the DNA TGTGCCAGCAGCCAAGAGGGACAGGGGGCCGCTCAGCCCCAGCATTTT.